The entry that follows covers one T cell receptor (beta chain) sequence. Per the authors' pipeline: It was from reference gene primer amplification that nucleated cell counts were estimated. Sequenced by immunoSEQ multiplex PCR; TCRdb stores in-frame clones only, minus some. V and J calls and clone size are copied from that table; D and trimming were computed from the DNA. The table includes 30,000 or so clones, around 90% detected once. This sample was taken from a study of blood T cell repertoires in COVID-19. Study overall: Material from acute and convalescent COVID-19 was sourced from the United States, Italy and Spain. PBMCs, B-cell-depleted T cells, or T cells provided the cDNA or gDNA that made up the material.

The CDR3 sequence is 16 residues long. Per germline, CDR1 LNHDA and CDR2 SQIVND (reference sequence). Trimming stripped 5 bases from V and 1 base from J, with 12 bases between. Sequenced input: peripheral blood. This clonotype originated in a human donor with active COVID-19. The donor label of this sample is uncertain. V usage is TRBV19 and J usage is TRBJ2-6; D may be TRBD2 (6 bases). The CDR3 nucleotides are TGTGCCAGTAGTCCATTCCGGGGGTCTGGGGCCAACGTCCTGACTTTC. It codes for CASSPFRGSGANVLTF. The variable domain in full, with the rest retrieved from reference TRBV19 and TRBJ2-6, is DGGITQSPKYLFRKEGQNVTLSCEQNLNHDAMYWYRQDPGQGLRLIYYSQIVNDFQKGDIAEGYSVSREKKESFPLTVTSAQKNPTAFYLCASSPFRGSGANVLTFGAGSRLTVL.